One sample yielded the 24 T cell receptor beta chains listed below, sequenced in a study of shared clonotypes between healthy human individuals. The repertoire was sequenced with immunoSEQ multiplex PCR; TCRdb's copy has only in-frame clones and lacks some. The data show about 1 million clones, around 74% seen once. Sequencing was performed on memory CD4+ T cells sorted from blood. Indicated subset: CD45RA-negative fraction. These receptor sequences come from a man aged 18 to 35 in good health.

The chain has TRBV2 and TRBJ1-4; D not certain. The V gene's germline CDR1 is SNHLY and CDR2 FYNNEI. The CDR3 spans 14 residues. The V end was cut by 7 bases, the J end by 3 bases, with 12 bases between. CDR3 sequence (DNA): TGTGCCAGCACCAGATCGATTTCTAATGAAAAACTGTTTTTT. Translated: CASTRSISNEKLFF.

As to this clone: Within the sample, other DNA sequences also encode this same CDR3. V gene TRBV18 combines with J gene TRBJ2-2, with no clear D. The CDR3 covers 13 residues. The V end was cut by 3 bases, the J end by 1 base, with 3 bases between. CDR1 and CDR2 from the germline V gene are KGHSH and LQKENI. CDR3 protein: CASSPGNTGELFF. The CDR3 nucleotides read TGTGCCAGCTCACCGGGGAACACCGGGGAGCTGTTTTTT.

This chain connects TRBV5-1 to TRBJ1-1; possibly TRBD1 for D (5 bases). Between the trimmed V and J ends, which lost 4 bases and 4 bases, there was a span of 14 bases. This CDR3 region has 14 residues. Germline V gene lookup returns CDR1 SGHRS and CDR2 YFSETQ. In DNA form, the CDR3 reads TGCGCCAGCAGCCCAGGTGGGGGGTTCACTGAAGCTTTCTTT. Translating gives CASSPGGGFTEAFF.

The chain uses TRBV11-2 and TRBJ2-1, with a weak D call TRBD2 (5 bases). V gave up 0 bases and J gave up 12 bases, with 12 bases separating them. The V gene's germline CDR1 is SGHAT and CDR2 FQNNGV. This CDR3 region has 13 residues. The CDR3 DNA reads TGTGCCAGCAGCTTAGATGCGTTGGGAGTGCAGTTCTTC. Translating gives CASSLDALGVQFF.

The rearrangement links TRBV5-4 to TRBJ2-3, with 14 bases matching TRBD2. Trimming took 2 bases from V and 5 from J; bases not matched to a gene: 4. Germline-derived CDR1 and CDR2 are SGHNT and YYREEE (reference sequence). The CDR3 contains 16 residues. This CDR3 reads CASSLPTSGRGDTQYF. DNA for the CDR3: TGTGCCAGCAGCTTACCGACTAGCGGGAGGGGAGATACGCAGTATTTT.

The chain recombines TRBV6-6 with TRBJ1-4; 9 bases map to TRBD1. V shed 10 bases, J shed 8 bases, and the junction held 11 bases outside the gene matches. CDR1 MNHNY and CDR2 SVGAGI come from the germline V gene (reference sequence). CDR3 length: 14 residues. The CDR3 region is CATRDRESREKLFF. The CDR3 region has the DNA TGTGCCACACGGGACAGGGAATCAAGAGAAAAACTGTTTTTT.

This clone was recorded many times. The chain has TRBV6-1 and TRBJ2-1; 11 bases are shared with TRBD2. Germline CDR1 and CDR2: MNHNS and SASEGT. J lost 15 bases, V lost 5 bases, and 9 bases had no gene match. This CDR3 comprises 13 residues. The CDR3 loop reads CASSTNSGGALFF. The CDR3 DNA reads TGTGCCAGCAGTACAAATAGCGGGGGGGCCTTGTTCTTC.

Only one count was recorded for this clone. A much larger clone is a single base away; this may be a read error. The sample carries other DNA sequences with the same CDR3. The V call is TRBV2, the J call TRBJ2-3; no firm D call. This CDR3 has 12 amino acids. Per the germline V gene, CDR1 is SNHLY and CDR2 is FYNNEI. Trimming removed 4 bases from V and 1 base from J, with 3 bases in between. The CDR3 reads CASSAGTDTQYF. The CDR3 nucleotides read TGTGCCAGCAGTGCCGGCACAGATACGCAGTATTTT.

The chain links TRBV6-6 to TRBJ2-7; 10 nucleotides agree with TRBD2. Unmatched junction bases numbered 6, after V lost 7 bases and J lost 6 bases. CDR3 length: 13 residues. The germline V gene has CDR1 MNHNY and CDR2 SVGAGI (reference sequence). The CDR3: CASTASGSGEQYF. DNA of the CDR3: TGTGCCAGCACCGCTAGCGGGAGTGGCGAGCAGTACTTC.

This chain connects TRBV18 to TRBJ2-3; D is perhaps TRBD1 (5 bases). The V end was cut by 3 bases, the J end by 4 bases, with 11 bases between. CDR1 is KGHSH, CDR2 LQKENI, per germline. The CDR3 is made up of 14 amino acids. CDR3 nucleotides: TGTGCCAGCTCACCTCTGGGGCGGTCAGATACGCAGTATTTT. Its translation: CASSPLGRSDTQYF.

The sample holds a few counts of this clone. The rearrangement links TRBV30 to TRBJ2-7, with TRBD2 as a possible D gene (6 bases). The CDR3 length is 16 residues. Trimming removed 3 bases at V and 6 bases at J, with 24 bases between. Germline V gives CDR1 GTSNPN, CDR2 SVGIG (reference sequence). The CDR3 bases are TGTGCCTGGAGAGGAGGGGACTGGAGTTTGCATGGCGAGCAGTACTTC. Protein product: CAWRGGDWSLHGEQYF. The full variable domain, with the rest looked up from reference TRBV30 and TRBJ2-7, is SQTIHQWPATLVQPVGSPLSLECTVEGTSNPNLYWYRQAAGRGLQLLFYSVGIGQISSEVPQNLSASRPQDRQFILSSKKLLLSDSGFYLCAWRGGDWSLHGEQYFGPGTRLTVT.

This clone was detected only a few times. The chain uses TRBV6-6 and TRBJ2-3; 8 bases fit TRBD2. This CDR3 has 13 residues. V lost 8 bases and J lost 4; bases outside the gene matches: 5. Germline V gene data show CDR1 as MNHNY and CDR2 as SVGAGI (reference sequence). This CDR3 reads CASGPGLADTQYF. In nucleotides, the CDR3 is TGTGCCAGCGGGCCGGGACTAGCAGATACGCAGTATTTT.

The V gene is TRBV10-1, the J gene TRBJ2-3; D unclear. The CDR3 has 14 amino acids. The V end was cut by 6 bases, the J end by 1 base, with 11 bases between. In germline, CDR1 is WNHNN, CDR2 SYGVQD (reference sequence). This CDR3 is CASSLGQRTDTQYF. CDR3 bases: TGCGCCAGCAGCCTTGGGCAGCGCACAGATACGCAGTATTTT.

This clone has just one count. The genes are TRBV6-1 and TRBJ1-5, with D perhaps matching TRBD1 (5 bases). This CDR3 has 15 amino acids. Per the germline V gene, CDR1 is MNHNS and CDR2 is SASEGT. Trimming cost V 10 bases and J 4 bases, with 20 bases left between them. The CDR3 DNA sequence: TGTGCCACCCTGGAATACTGGGGCTTAAATCAGCCCCAGCATTTT. As protein: CATLEYWGLNQPQHF.

This sequence joins TRBV5-1 and TRBJ2-7, with 9 bases aligning to TRBD1. CDR3 size: 21 residues. CDR1 is SGHRS, CDR2 YFSETQ, per germline. The V segment lost 0 bases and the J segment 0 bases; nucleotides outside the gene matches: 19. CDR3 protein: CASSLETVTGGKRVVSYEQYF. The CDR3 DNA is TGCGCCAGCAGCTTGGAAACAGTGACAGGGGGGAAAAGAGTCGTCTCCTACGAGCAGTACTTC.

The chain combines TRBV10-3 with TRBJ1-1; 7 bases are shared with TRBD1. V dropped 8 bases and J dropped 1; count of bases not matched to a gene: 10. From germline, CDR1 is ENHRY and CDR2 SYGVKD. CDR3 size: 15 residues. The CDR3 DNA sequence: TGTGCCATCCAATTTGACAGGGCCAAGAACACTGAAGCTTTCTTT. Protein: CAIQFDRAKNTEAFF.

The gene calls are TRBV7-2 and TRBJ2-1, with 11 bases aligning to TRBD1. The CDR3 is 14 residues long. Germline V gives CDR1 SGHTA, CDR2 FQGNSA. Trimming took 8 bases from V and 8 from J; bases not matched to a gene: 8. The CDR3 nucleotides are TGTGCCAGCTCGGACAGGGGGCTTTTGGATGAGCAGTTCTTC. It codes for CASSDRGLLDEQFF.

This sequence joins TRBV29-1 and TRBJ1-2, with a possible D match to TRBD1 (6 bases). Deletions cut 6 bases from V and 7 bases from J, with 18 bases between. The CDR3 consists of 13 residues. The germline CDR1 and CDR2 sequences are SQVTM and ANQGSEA. This CDR3 reads CSVDGTPNFGYTF. The CDR3 DNA follows: TGCAGCGTGGACGGGACACCGAATTTTGGCTACACCTTC. Looking up the rest from reference TRBV29-1 and TRBJ1-2 gives the full variable domain: SAVISQKPSRDICQRGTSLTIQCQVDSQVTMMFWYRQQPGQSLTLIATANQGSEATYESGFVIDKFPISRPNLTFSTLTVSNMSPEDSSIYLCSVDGTPNFGYTFGSGTRLTVV.

Notes on this clone: The junction shows a germline mismatch at one end, possibly a read error. In DNA, the CDR3 is TGTGCCAGCAGCCAAACTAGCGGGAGGGCCCCGCCCGTCTTC. Its translation is CASSQTSGRAPPVF. The genes are TRBV14 and TRBJ2-7, with 13 bases that match TRBD2. Germline CDR1 reads SGHDN; CDR2 reads FVKESK. The CDR3 extends over 14 amino acids.

CDR3: CASSSAGSYNSPLHF. Written as DNA, the CDR3 is TGTGCCAGCAGTTCCGCAGGCTCCTATAATTCACCCCTCCACTTT. This rearrangement joins TRBV6-6 to TRBJ1-6; D unclear. Between the trimmed V and J ends, which lost 4 bases and 0 bases, there was a span of 7 bases. The length of the CDR3 is 15 residues. Germline CDR1 MNHNY, CDR2 SVGAGI (reference sequence).

This sequence joins TRBV29-1 and TRBJ1-3; D unresolved. Germline CDR1 and CDR2: SQVTM and ANQGSEA. Trimming left V 7 bases short and J 0 bases short, with 10 bases between. The CDR3 covers 13 residues. The CDR3: CSACPASGNTIYF. The CDR3 DNA follows: TGCAGCGCCTGTCCCGCCTCTGGAAACACCATATATTTT.

The gene calls are TRBV5-1 and TRBJ2-3; D gene ambiguous. The CDR3 length is 14 residues. Trimming took off 5 bases at V and 1 base at J, with 11 bases between the two ends. CDR1 and CDR2 (germline): SGHRS, YFSETQ. CDR3 sequence (DNA): TGCGCCAGCAGGTCGGCGGACCGCACAGATACGCAGTATTTT. Encoded protein: CASRSADRTDTQYF.

In this sample, this clone turned up a few times. The chain joins TRBV28 to TRBJ1-2, with D uncertain. Germline V CDR1 and CDR2: MDHEN, SYDVKM. The CDR3 has 15 amino acids. Trimming removed 5 bases from V and 2 bases from J, with 15 bases in between. This chain's CDR3 is CASSPNDNRNYGYTF. CDR3 bases: TGTGCCAGCAGTCCGAATGATAACCGCAACTATGGCTACACCTTC.

The V and J genes are TRBV11-2 and TRBJ2-1, with D possibly TRBD1 on 7 matching bases. The ends were cut back, 5 bases at V and 0 bases at J, with 17 bases in the middle. CDR3 length equals 17 residues. Per the germline V gene, CDR1 is SGHAT and CDR2 is FQNNGV. The CDR3 protein is CASSPRGAGTSYNEQFF. In nucleotides, the CDR3 is TGTGCCAGCAGCCCCAGGGGGGCGGGGACCTCCTACAATGAGCAGTTCTTC.